A single sample gave rise to the 31 T cell receptor beta chains below, sequenced in a study of cytomegalovirus exposure and HLA in healthy donors. Primers: 60 Vbeta forward and 13 Jbeta reverse. Here immunoSEQ multiplex PCR was the method, and the copy in TCRdb shows in-frame clones only, minus some. Counted here are approximately 240,000 clones, 70% to 85% occurring once; the ten biggest clones make up less than 3.5%. The source material was PBMCs. The receptors were gathered from a woman in her sixties or seventies in good health and CMV-seropositive.

The rearrangement links TRBV5-1 to TRBJ2-3; D call uncertain. Trimming pared 3 bases from V and 0 bases from J, leaving 5 bases between. The CDR3 sequence is 13 residues long. Germline CDR1 SGHRS, CDR2 YFSETQ. The CDR3 sequence: CASSSYSTDTQYF. The DNA for the CDR3 is TGCGCCAGCAGCTCCTATAGCACAGATACGCAGTATTTT.

V and J are TRBV6-5 and TRBJ1-1; D is uncertain. The CDR3 spans 14 residues. Trimming cost V 6 bases and J 5 bases, with 16 bases left between them. CDR1 and CDR2 (germline): MNHEY, SVGAGI. The chain's CDR3 is CASSGSLGGTEAFF. CDR3 in DNA: TGTGCCAGCAGCGGGTCCCTGGGAGGGACTGAAGCTTTCTTT.

The chain recombines TRBV12-2 with TRBJ2-1; the table's D gene call, TRBD2, was not cross checked with the DNA. TRBV12-2 is given as a pseudogene. The CDR3 consists of 13 residues. The CDR3 nucleotides are TGTGCAAGTCGCTTCCCCCAAAGGGTAAGGGAGCTCTTC. It translates to CASRFPQRVRELF.

V is TRBV28 and J is TRBJ1-3; possibly TRBD1 for D (5 bases). The CDR3 is 14 amino acids. Germline V gives CDR1 MDHEN, CDR2 SYDVKM. Trimming pared 3 bases from V and 8 bases from J, leaving 14 bases between. The CDR3 loop reads CASSFPQGIDTIYF. CDR3 nucleotide sequence: TGTGCCAGCAGTTTCCCCCAGGGAATCGACACCATATATTTT. The variable domain in full, completed from reference TRBV28 and TRBJ1-3, reads DVKVTQSSRYLVKRTGEKVFLECVQDMDHENMFWYRQDPGLGLRLIYFSYDVKMKEKGDIPEGYSVSREKKERFSLILESASTNQTSMYLCASSFPQGIDTIYFGEGSWLTVV.

The CDR3 loop reads CASSFESVLTF. CDR3 nucleotide sequence: TGTGCCAGCAGTTTTGAGAGCGTCCTGACTTTC. The V and J genes are TRBV28 and TRBJ2-6; D is unresolved. Germline V lookup: CDR1 MDHEN, CDR2 SYDVKM. V dropped 3 bases and J dropped 12 bases, with 6 bases sitting between them. The CDR3 consists of 11 residues.

This clone was detected only a few times. V and J are TRBV18 and TRBJ2-2; D uncertain. Deletions cut 1 base from V and 6 bases from J, with 9 bases between. The germline gives CDR1 KGHSH, CDR2 LQKENI. CDR3 length: 14 amino acids. CDR3 residues: CASSPQLAPGELFF. CDR3 nucleotides: TGTGCCAGCTCACCACAATTGGCCCCCGGGGAGCTGTTTTTT.

This chain joins TRBV15 and TRBJ2-5, with a tentative D call TRBD2 (5 bases). In germline, CDR1 is LNHNV, CDR2 YYDKDF (reference sequence). This CDR3 spans 15 amino acids. V lost 0 bases to trimming and J lost 5 bases, with 13 bases between them. The CDR3 reads CATSREQKRGETQYF. CDR3 nucleotide sequence: TGTGCCACCAGCAGAGAACAGAAAAGAGGGGAGACCCAGTACTTC.

This clone was seen a single time. The V call is TRBV28, the J call TRBJ2-7, with D maybe TRBD2 (5 bases). With 0 bases removed from V and 5 bases from J, the gap between germline ends came to 14 bases. The CDR3 consists of 15 residues. Germline V CDR1 and CDR2: MDHEN, SYDVKM. In nucleotides, the CDR3 is TGTGCCAGCAGTTTATGGGCGGGCAGCAGAGACGAGCAGTACTTC. This gives the protein CASSLWAGSRDEQYF.

This CDR3 reads CASSLLEGNEQFF. The DNA for the CDR3 is TGTGCCAGCAGCTTATTAGAGGGTAATGAGCAGTTCTTC. The gene calls are TRBV7-3 and TRBJ2-1; tentative D call: TRBD2 (5 bases). The V gene's germline CDR1 is SGHTA and CDR2 FQGTGA. This CDR3 has 13 residues. Trimming shortened V by 2 bases and J by 7 bases, and 9 bases separated the two germline ends.

The chain uses TRBV9 and TRBJ1-6; a possible D gene is TRBD1 (6 bases). Germline lookup yields CDR1 SGDLS and CDR2 YYNGEE. This CDR3 is built from 14 residues. V dropped 3 bases and J dropped 7 bases, with 11 bases sitting between them. CDR3 nucleotides: TGTGCCAGCAGCGACGACAGGATGAATTCACCCCTCCACTTT. It translates to CASSDDRMNSPLHF.

The V and J genes are TRBV7-2 and TRBJ2-5; 16 bases fit TRBD2. Germline trimming cut 5 bases from V and 5 bases from J; bases unmatched to any gene: 8. The CDR3 covers 17 residues. Germline CDR1 SGHTA, CDR2 FQGNSA. In DNA form, the CDR3 reads TGTGCCAGCAGCACCGCGGGGACTAGCGGGAGGGGCGAGACCCAGTACTTC. It translates to CASSTAGTSGRGETQYF. Complete variable domain (other parts from reference TRBV7-2 and TRBJ2-5): GAGVSQSPSNKVTEKGKDVELRCDPISGHTALYWYRQSLGQGLEFLIYFQGNSAPDKSGLPSDRFSAERTGGSVSTLTIQRTQQEDSAVYLCASSTAGTSGRGETQYFGPGTRLLVL.

The gene calls are TRBV15 and TRBJ2-6; D is possibly TRBD1 (6 bases). Deletions cut 3 bases from V and 4 bases from J, with 16 bases between. The CDR3 has 17 amino acids. Germline V gene lookup returns CDR1 LNHNV and CDR2 YYDKDF (reference sequence). The CDR3 spells CATSRELQGPGANVLTF. CDR3 DNA sequence: TGTGCCACCAGCAGGGAACTACAGGGTCCCGGGGCCAACGTCCTGACTTTC.

This sequence joins TRBV5-1 and TRBJ2-1; a possible D gene is TRBD2 (5 bases). Trimming shortened V by 3 bases and J by 4 bases, and 11 bases separated the two germline ends. The germline gives CDR1 SGHRS, CDR2 YFSETQ. This CDR3 region has 14 residues. CDR3 in amino acids: CASSSGGLYNEQFF. The CDR3 region has the DNA TGCGCCAGCAGCTCGGGTGGACTTTACAATGAGCAGTTCTTC.

The V and J genes are TRBV19 and TRBJ1-6; tentatively, D is TRBD1 (5 bases). In germline, CDR1 is LNHDA, CDR2 SQIVND (reference sequence). The germline V and J ends were trimmed by 7 bases and 7 bases, with 11 bases remaining between them. The length of the CDR3 is 13 residues. CDR3 loop: CASTKGWNSPLHF. As DNA, the CDR3 is TGTGCCAGTACCAAGGGGTGGAATTCACCCCTCCACTTT.

Note on this clone: At the DNA level, this CDR3 is encoded by other sequences in the same sample as well. J is TRBJ2-3 and V is TRBV7-9; tentative D call: TRBD2 (6 bases). The V gene's germline CDR1 is SEHNR and CDR2 FQNEAQ (reference sequence). The CDR3 spans 15 residues. Trimming took 3 bases from V and 1 from J, leaving 11 bases between them. The CDR3: CASSLGLAGTDTQYF. The CDR3 nucleotides read TGTGCCAGCAGCTTGGGTTTAGCGGGCACAGATACGCAGTATTTT.

The rearrangement joins TRBV5-1 to TRBJ1-2; D call uncertain. In germline, CDR1 is SGHRS, CDR2 YFSETQ. The CDR3 runs 12 residues. Trimming removed 0 bases at V and 7 bases at J, with 7 bases between. The chain's CDR3 is CASSLEPFGYTF. CDR3 nucleotides: TGCGCCAGCAGCTTGGAGCCGTTTGGCTACACCTTC.

This clone has just one count. CDR3 DNA sequence: TGCGCCAGCAGTTCCTCCGGGACTAGCGGGAGGGGAGGGCAGTTCTTC. Residues: CASSSSGTSGRGGQFF. The chain employs TRBV5-1 and TRBJ2-1; TRBD2 aligns across 16 bases. The CDR3 extends over 16 amino acids. V trimming: 5 bases; J trimming: 12 bases; junction bases outside the gene matches: 11. Germline V gene data show CDR1 as SGHRS and CDR2 as YFSETQ.

This chain links TRBV30 with TRBJ2-3, with D possibly being TRBD1 (6 bases). CDR3 length: 15 amino acids. Per germline, CDR1 GTSNPN and CDR2 SVGIG (reference sequence). Trimming took off 2 bases at V and 0 bases at J, with 12 bases between the two ends. Written as DNA, the CDR3 is TGTGCCTGGAGTTTCAGGGGCCTGAGCACAGATACGCAGTATTTT. The encoded protein is CAWSFRGLSTDTQYF.

The chain couples TRBV29-1 to TRBJ2-3; 9 bases are a match to TRBD2. Unmatched junction bases numbered 7, after V lost 3 bases and J lost 0 bases. Germline V gene lookup returns CDR1 SQVTM and CDR2 ANQGSEA. The length of the CDR3 is 16 residues. The chain's CDR3 is CSVEGRREGSTDTQYF. CDR3 bases: TGCAGCGTTGAGGGTCGGCGGGAGGGAAGCACAGATACGCAGTATTTT.

The chain uses TRBV18 and TRBJ2-7; TRBD1 matches 7 bases. V trimming: 1 base; J trimming: 1 base; junction bases outside the gene matches: 1. The CDR3 runs 14 residues. Germline V gene sequence: CDR1 KGHSH, CDR2 LQKENI. CDR3 region: CASSPQGASYEQYF. The CDR3 coding sequence is TGTGCCAGCTCACCACAGGGGGCGTCCTACGAGCAGTACTTC.

V is TRBV6-5 and J is TRBJ1-2, with 8 bases fitting TRBD1. The junction had 11 bases not matched to a gene; V was cut back by 8 bases and J by 3 bases. The CDR3 covers 15 residues. The V gene's germline CDR1 is MNHEY and CDR2 SVGAGI. DNA for the CDR3: TGTGCCAGCGGGGGGCAGGGGGCAGGTGACTATGGCTACACCTTC. It codes for CASGGQGAGDYGYTF.

The V gene is TRBV10-2, the J gene TRBJ2-3; TRBD1 might be the D (6 bases). The germline V gene encodes CDR1 WSHSY and CDR2 SAAADI. V lost 5 bases to trimming and J lost 0 bases, with 12 bases between them. This CDR3 contains 15 residues. The CDR3 here is CASSQQGSSTDTQYF. The CDR3 bases are TGCGCCAGCAGTCAGCAGGGGTCTAGCACAGATACGCAGTATTTT.

The rearrangement joins TRBV28 to TRBJ1-2; maybe TRBD1 (5 bases). Germline CDR1 is MDHEN and CDR2 is SYDVKM. This CDR3 has 14 residues. The V and J ends lost 5 bases and 3 bases respectively, with 13 bases between them. This CDR3 reads CASSLRQPDYGYTF. The CDR3 DNA reads TGTGCCAGCAGTCTGCGACAGCCCGACTATGGCTACACCTTC.

The gene calls are TRBV28 and TRBJ1-4; 9 bases line up with TRBD1. This CDR3 has 14 residues. Losses at the gene ends were 6 bases for V and 5 bases for J; bases not matched to a gene: 4. CDR1 and CDR2 from the germline V gene are MDHEN and SYDVKM. The CDR3: CASRQTGGNEKLFF. DNA for the CDR3: TGTGCCAGCAGACAGACAGGGGGGAATGAAAAACTGTTTTTT.

The rearrangement joins TRBV5-1 to TRBJ1-1; possible D gene TRBD1, 5 bases. V was shortened by 4 bases and J by 1 base, with 14 bases between the two germline ends. Germline V gene sequence: CDR1 SGHRS, CDR2 YFSETQ. The CDR3 is 15 residues long. For the CDR3, the DNA is TGCGCCAGCAGCGGGGGGAGACCGACGAACACTGAAGCTTTCTTT. This sequence encodes CASSGGRPTNTEAFF.

Only a few counts were recorded for this clone. The chain is built from TRBV30 and TRBJ2-7; 10 bases align to TRBD1. CDR1 is GTSNPN, CDR2 SVGIG, per germline (reference sequence). V trimming: 2 bases; J trimming: 6 bases; junction bases outside the gene matches: 4. This CDR3 has 13 amino acids. In nucleotides, the CDR3 is TGTGCCTGGAGTAAGACAGGGGGCAGCGAGCAGTACTTC. Translating gives CAWSKTGGSEQYF.

The CDR3 sequence is CASRRGHTEAFF. The CDR3 DNA reads as TGTGCCAGCAGAAGGGGGCACACTGAAGCTTTCTTT. The chain is built from TRBV7-2 and TRBJ1-1; TRBD1 matches 7 bases. The CDR3 loop spans 12 amino acids. CDR1 and CDR2 (germline): SGHTA, FQGNSA. The trim removed 6 bases at V and 3 bases at J, leaving 1 base unmatched. The full variable domain, its missing parts supplied by reference TRBV7-2 and TRBJ1-1, is GAGVSQSPSNKVTEKGKDVELRCDPISGHTALYWYRQSLGQGLEFLIYFQGNSAPDKSGLPSDRFSAERTGGSVSTLTIQRTQQEDSAVYLCASRRGHTEAFFGQGTRLTVV.

This chain connects TRBV7-9 to TRBJ2-7; 7 nucleotides line up with TRBD2. V dropped 3 bases and J dropped 5; count of bases not matched to a gene: 19. The CDR3 is 18 residues long. The V gene's germline CDR1 is SEHNR and CDR2 FQNEAQ (reference sequence). Here the CDR3 DNA reads TGTGCCAGCAGCTTTATTGGCCGGGGGAGGGGATTTCAAGACGAGCAGTACTTC. Its protein product is CASSFIGRGRGFQDEQYF.

This clone has a single count. The junction differs from germline at one of its ends, possibly a read error. The rearrangement links TRBV7-9 to TRBJ1-1, with 11 bases identical to TRBD1. Germline loops: CDR1 SEHNR, CDR2 FQNEAQ (reference sequence). The CDR3 extends over 17 amino acids. This CDR3 is CSSSLEDRGHRWTEAFF. The CDR3 nucleotides are TGTTCCAGCAGCTTAGAGGACAGGGGGCATAGGTGGACTGAAGCTTTCTTT. The full variable domain, rest sourced from reference TRBV7-9 and TRBJ1-1, is DTGVSQNPRHKITKRGQNVTFRCDPISEHNRLYWYRQTLGQGPEFLTYFQNEAQLEKSRLLSDRFSAERPKGSFSTLEIQRTEQGDSAMYLCSSSLEDRGHRWTEAFFGQGTRLTVV.

The chain carries TRBV7-6 and TRBJ2-7; TRBD1 aligns across 8 bases. The CDR3 contains 15 residues. Per the germline V gene, CDR1 is SGHVS and CDR2 is FNYEAQ. V shed 6 bases, J shed 2 bases, and the junction held 9 bases outside the gene matches. This chain's CDR3 is CASSLDRGNTYEQYF. In DNA form, the CDR3 reads TGTGCCAGCAGTCTAGACAGGGGAAATACCTACGAGCAGTACTTC.

J is TRBJ2-2 and V is TRBV5-4; 8 bases line up with TRBD2. The length of the CDR3 is 17 residues. V shed 4 bases, J shed 8 bases, and the junction held 16 bases outside the gene matches. Germline V gene data show CDR1 as SGHNT and CDR2 as YYREEE (reference sequence). For the CDR3, the DNA is TGTGCCAGCAGCCCAGAACTTGGCGGGGGGATAAGAGGGGAGCTGTTTTTT. Translation: CASSPELGGGIRGELFF.